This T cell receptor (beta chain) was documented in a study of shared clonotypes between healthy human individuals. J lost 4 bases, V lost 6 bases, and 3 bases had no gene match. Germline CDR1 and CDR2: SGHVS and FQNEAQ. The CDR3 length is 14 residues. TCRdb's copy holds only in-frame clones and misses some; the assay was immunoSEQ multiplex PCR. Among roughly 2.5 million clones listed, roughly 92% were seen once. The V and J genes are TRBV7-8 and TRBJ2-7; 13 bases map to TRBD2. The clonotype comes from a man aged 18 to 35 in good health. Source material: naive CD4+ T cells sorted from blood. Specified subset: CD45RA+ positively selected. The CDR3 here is CASRRTSGSYEQYF. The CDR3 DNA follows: TGTGCCAGCAGAAGGACTAGCGGGAGTTACGAGCAGTACTTC.